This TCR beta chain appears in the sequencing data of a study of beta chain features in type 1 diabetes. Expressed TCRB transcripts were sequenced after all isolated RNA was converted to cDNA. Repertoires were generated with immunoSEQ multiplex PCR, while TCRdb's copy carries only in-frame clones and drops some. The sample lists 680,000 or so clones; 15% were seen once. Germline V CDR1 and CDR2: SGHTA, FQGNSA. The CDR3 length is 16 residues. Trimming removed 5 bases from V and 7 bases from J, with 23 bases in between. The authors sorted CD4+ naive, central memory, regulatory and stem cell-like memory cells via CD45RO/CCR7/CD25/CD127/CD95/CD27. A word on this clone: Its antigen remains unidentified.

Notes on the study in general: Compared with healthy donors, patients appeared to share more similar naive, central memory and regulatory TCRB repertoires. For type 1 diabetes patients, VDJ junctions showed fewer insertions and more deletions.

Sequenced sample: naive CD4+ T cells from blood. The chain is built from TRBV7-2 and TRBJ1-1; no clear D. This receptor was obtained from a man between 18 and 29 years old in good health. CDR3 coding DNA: TGTGCCAGCAGCCTAGTGGTCCGGCGTCAGGCGAATGAAGCTTTCTTT. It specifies CASSLVVRRQANEAFF.